This paragraph covers one T cell receptor beta chain sequence. The CDR3 sequence is 11 residues long. V was pared by 8 bases and J by 1 base, with 8 bases between. Germline CDR1 reads SQVTM; CDR2 reads ANQGSEA. The sample comes from a study of blood T cell repertoires in COVID-19. The wider study: Some COVID-19 samples were acute and others convalescent; all came from the United States, Italy and Spain. T cells, B-cell-depleted T cells, or PBMCs provided the cDNA or gDNA that served as material.

Assay used: immunoSEQ multiplex PCR; TCRdb lists only in-frame clones, some missing. The sample has roughly 330,000 clones; roughly 90% are singletons. This receptor was identified in a man aged 30 to 45 with COVID-19, enrolled during active disease. V usage is TRBV29-1 and J usage is TRBJ1-1, with D possibly matching TRBD1 (6 bases). Sequencing was done on a sample of peripheral blood. CDR3 in amino acids: CSMGQNTEAFF. Here the CDR3 DNA reads TGCAGCATGGGACAGAACACTGAAGCTTTCTTT. Looking up the rest from reference TRBV29-1 and TRBJ1-1 gives the full variable domain: SAVISQKPSRDICQRGTSLTIQCQVDSQVTMMFWYRQQPGQSLTLIATANQGSEATYESGFVIDKFPISRPNLTFSTLTVSNMSPEDSSIYLCSMGQNTEAFFGQGTRLTVV.